One sample yielded the 23 T cell receptor beta chains listed below, sequenced in a study of shared clonotypes between healthy human individuals (dated by TCRdb to about 2020). Libraries were prepared through the immunoSEQ multiplex PCR assay. This is the immuneACCESS table as TCRdb keeps it, with only in-frame sequences that have V and J called. A part of the clones is gone; compared with another copy, unresolved V genes explain less than half, and the rest is unexplained. This sample is represented by over a million clones; around 82% of them were singletons. 0.55% to 0.7% of the sample lies in the top ten. Sequenced sample: memory CD4+ T cells from PBMCs. Per the publication, the cell subset or site label means: CD45RA-negative fraction. The receptors stem from a man aged 18 to 30 in good health. Some clones in this sample may be carry-over from other donors' samples.

CDR3 in amino acids: CASSLRPGWNTEAFF. CDR3 sequence (DNA): TGTGCCAGCAGCTTACGCCCGGGGTGGAACACTGAAGCTTTCTTT. J is TRBJ1-1 and V is TRBV7-3; D gene unclear. V gave up 2 bases and J gave up 1 base, with 11 bases separating them. Looked up from germline, CDR1 is SGHTA and CDR2 is FQGTGA. This CDR3 contains 15 residues.

The chain couples TRBV5-1 to TRBJ2-3, with a tentative D call TRBD2 (6 bases). CDR1 is SGHRS and CDR2 is YFSETQ in the germline V gene. This CDR3 is built from 18 residues. Trimming pared 0 bases from V and 0 bases from J, leaving 17 bases between. CDR3 amino acids: CASSLAKWRGPSTDTQYF. CDR3 coding DNA: TGCGCCAGCAGCTTGGCCAAGTGGAGGGGCCCTAGCACAGATACGCAGTATTTT. Full variable domain (remainder filled in from reference TRBV5-1 and TRBJ2-3): KAGVTQTPRYLIKTRGQQVTLSCSPISGHRSVSWYQQTPGQGLQFLFEYFSETQRNKGNFPGRFSGRQFSNSRSEMNVSTLELGDSALYLCASSLAKWRGPSTDTQYFGPGTRLTVL.

The rearrangement uses TRBV29-1 and TRBJ2-7, with 10 bases lining up with TRBD2. The trim removed 1 base at V and 7 bases at J, leaving 22 bases unmatched. This CDR3 has 19 amino acids. Germline CDR1 is SQVTM and CDR2 is ANQGSEA. The CDR3 sequence: CSVEVGRPRIAGGRWEQYF. The CDR3 DNA is TGCAGCGTTGAAGTCGGGAGACCAAGAATAGCGGGAGGAAGGTGGGAGCAGTACTTC.

This rearrangement joins TRBV5-4 to TRBJ2-3, with TRBD2 identical over 9 bases. The CDR3 runs 16 residues. The V and J ends lost 4 bases and 2 bases, in that order; junction bases with no gene match: 8. Germline V gene data show CDR1 as SGHNT and CDR2 as YYREEE (reference sequence). For the CDR3, the DNA is TGTGCCAGCAGCACCCGACTAGCGGCCAACACAGATACGCAGTATTTT. Translating gives CASSTRLAANTDTQYF.

The rearrangement links TRBV29-1 to TRBJ1-2; D remains unclear. CDR1 SQVTM and CDR2 ANQGSEA come from the germline V gene. This CDR3 contains 12 residues. V lost 3 bases and J lost 4, with 9 bases in between. The CDR3 loop is CSVDEQLYGYTF. The CDR3 bases are TGCAGCGTTGATGAACAGCTCTATGGCTACACCTTC.

This rearrangement joins TRBV7-2 to TRBJ2-2, with 11 bases fitting TRBD2. Germline CDR1 is SGHTA and CDR2 is FQGNSA. V shed 9 bases, J shed 0 bases, and the junction held 6 bases outside the gene matches. CDR3 length: 16 amino acids. Here the CDR3 DNA reads TGTGCCAGTTCTACTAGCGGGAGTTCGAACACCGGGGAGCTGTTTTTT. Translated: CASSTSGSSNTGELFF.

The chain is built from TRBV28 and TRBJ1-2; D perhaps matches TRBD1 (5 bases). V dropped 2 bases and J dropped 4 bases, with 17 bases sitting between them. Germline loops: CDR1 MDHEN, CDR2 SYDVKM. The CDR3 runs to 16 residues. DNA of the CDR3: TGTGCCAGCAGTTTAAGGGGACCGCCCCGTAGCTATGGCTACACCTTC. Its translation: CASSLRGPPRSYGYTF.

The CDR3 spells CASSPNLEGDTQYF. For the CDR3, the DNA is TGTGCCAGCAGTCCAAATCTCGAGGGGGATACGCAGTATTTT. V is TRBV6-5 and J is TRBJ2-3; D assignment may be TRBD1 or TRBD2 (5 bases each). The CDR3 spans 14 residues. Germline V gene data show CDR1 as MNHEY and CDR2 as SVGAGI. V was trimmed by 5 bases and J by 6 bases, leaving 15 bases between them.

The rearrangement joins TRBV28 to TRBJ2-7; TRBD2 is a possible D gene (6 bases). Germline V gene lookup returns CDR1 MDHEN and CDR2 SYDVKM. This CDR3 contains 16 residues. Trimming took 6 bases from V and 2 from J, leaving 20 bases between them. CDR3 loop: CASRFEIWRVPYEQYF. CDR3 coding DNA: TGTGCCAGCAGGTTCGAAATCTGGAGGGTCCCCTACGAGCAGTACTTC.

This clone was seen only a few times. The gene calls are TRBV5-1 and TRBJ1-3; TRBD1 matches 7 bases. This CDR3 region has 20 residues. CDR1 is SGHRS, CDR2 YFSETQ, per germline. With 3 bases clipped from V and 0 bases from J, the junction kept 18 bases outside the gene matches. This chain's CDR3 is CASSSRGGPTGRISGNTIYF. Here the CDR3 DNA reads TGCGCCAGCAGCTCGCGAGGGGGACCGACAGGGAGGATCTCTGGAAACACCATATATTTT.

This chain uses TRBV28 with TRBJ2-3; 11 bases fit TRBD2. Germline values: CDR1 MDHEN, CDR2 SYDVKM. V lost 2 bases, J lost 5 bases, and 3 bases stayed unmatched. The CDR3 sequence is 15 residues long. For the CDR3, the DNA is TGTGCCAGCAGTTTAATTCTAGCGGGGGGAGATACGCAGTATTTT. It translates to CASSLILAGGDTQYF.

The CDR3 DNA is TGTGCCAGCAGTTATTCCGGGACTAGTGGCTACGAGCAGTACTTC. This gives the protein CASSYSGTSGYEQYF. J is TRBJ2-7 and V is TRBV6-5; 8 bases match TRBD2. Per germline, CDR1 MNHEY and CDR2 SVGAGI. V gave up 3 bases and J gave up 3 bases; unmatched junction bases: 7. The CDR3 has 15 residues.

The V call is TRBV5-1, the J call TRBJ2-1, with 7 nucleotides matching TRBD2. In germline, CDR1 is SGHRS, CDR2 YFSETQ. The trim removed 3 bases at V and 9 bases at J, leaving 12 bases unmatched. This CDR3 is built from 15 residues. Here the CDR3 DNA reads TGCGCCAGCAGCTCAGGGACTACCTCTATCCGTGAGCAGTTCTTC. It specifies CASSSGTTSIREQFF.

This clone was counted between two and nine times. The V call is TRBV5-1, the J call TRBJ2-5; D possibly corresponds to TRBD1 (6 bases). The CDR3 covers 16 residues. Per the germline V gene, CDR1 is SGHRS and CDR2 is YFSETQ. The V and J ends lost 0 bases and 5 bases respectively, with 17 bases between them. The CDR3 sequence is CASSLEGTGRVETQYF. CDR3 coding DNA: TGCGCCAGCAGCTTGGAAGGCACAGGGCGAGTGGAGACCCAGTACTTC. Full variable domain (outside the CDR3, taken from reference TRBV5-1 and TRBJ2-5): KAGVTQTPRYLIKTRGQQVTLSCSPISGHRSVSWYQQTPGQGLQFLFEYFSETQRNKGNFPGRFSGRQFSNSRSEMNVSTLELGDSALYLCASSLEGTGRVETQYFGPGTRLLVL.

The rearrangement links TRBV6-6 to TRBJ1-5; a weak D match, TRBD1 (5 bases). V gave up 7 bases and J gave up 0 bases, with 13 bases separating them. Looked up from germline, CDR1 is MNHNY and CDR2 is SVGAGI (reference sequence). The CDR3 length is 15 residues. The CDR3 bases are TGTGCCAGCACCCATGGACAACATAGCAATCAGCCCCAGCATTTT. Its translation is CASTHGQHSNQPQHF.

On this clone: Other DNA sequences from this sample encode an identical CDR3 as well. The chain has TRBV15 and TRBJ2-5; D is unresolved. This CDR3 contains 13 residues. Germline-derived CDR1 and CDR2 are LNHNV and YYDKDF (reference sequence). The V end was cut by 3 bases, the J end by 5 bases, with 10 bases between. CDR3 nucleotides: TGTGCCACCAGCAGGGACCCTGGGGAGACCCAGTACTTC. Residues: CATSRDPGETQYF. The full variable domain, rest sourced from reference TRBV15 and TRBJ2-5, is DAMVIQNPRYQVTQFGKPVTLSCSQTLNHNVMYWYQQKSSQAPKLLFHYYDKDFNNEADTPDNFQSRRPNTSFCFLDIRSPGLGDTAMYLCATSRDPGETQYFGPGTRLLVL.

In regard to this clone: A much larger clone differs from this one at a single base, so this may be a read error. V usage is TRBV30 and J usage is TRBJ2-5; 7 nucleotides line up with TRBD2. V shed 2 bases and J 3 bases; nucleotides not matched to a gene: 6. This CDR3 comprises 14 residues. Germline loops: CDR1 GTSNPN, CDR2 SVGIG (reference sequence). The CDR3 DNA follows: TGTGCCTGGAGTTTTGGGGAGGGCGAAGAGACCCAGTACTTC. The encoded protein is CAWSFGEGEETQYF.

This chain connects TRBV7-3 to TRBJ2-1; D remains unclear. V dropped 5 bases and J dropped 0 bases, with 20 bases sitting between them. The CDR3 covers 18 residues. Germline V lookup: CDR1 SGHTA, CDR2 FQGTGA. The CDR3 protein is CASSTTPGVSSSYNEQFF. In DNA form, the CDR3 reads TGTGCCAGCAGCACTACCCCTGGGGTTTCCAGCTCCTACAATGAGCAGTTCTTC.

The V gene is TRBV30, the J gene TRBJ1-2; D is unclear. With 4 bases removed from V and 4 bases from J, the gap between germline ends came to 13 bases. Germline assignment: CDR1 GTSNPN and CDR2 SVGIG (reference sequence). The CDR3 has 13 amino acids. The CDR3 nucleotides read TGTGCCTGGAAGGGTCAGGAGACCTATGGCTACACCTTC. It is translated as CAWKGQETYGYTF.

This chain links TRBV7-6 with TRBJ2-5, with TRBD2 matching over 8 bases. The CDR3 length is 17 residues. V trimming: 5 bases; J trimming: 1 base; junction bases outside the gene matches: 12. The germline CDR1 and CDR2 sequences are SGHVS and FNYEAQ. The CDR3 spells CASSTGVAGGFQETQYF. As DNA, the CDR3 is TGTGCCAGCAGCACTGGAGTGGCGGGAGGCTTCCAAGAGACCCAGTACTTC.

The chain couples TRBV6-5 to TRBJ2-2; D uncertain. Germline CDR1 MNHEY, CDR2 SVGAGI. The CDR3 contains 15 residues. The ends were cut back, 7 bases at V and 3 bases at J, with 15 bases in the middle. The CDR3 nucleotides are TGTGCCAGCACAGGAACGCCGACTTACACCGGGGAGCTGTTTTTT. It encodes CASTGTPTYTGELFF.

The CDR3 reads CASSSGTGTGETQYF. The CDR3 nucleotides are TGTGCCAGCAGCTCCGGGACAGGGACGGGGGAGACCCAGTACTTC. The chain carries TRBV7-9 and TRBJ2-5; the match to TRBD1 covers 9 bases. Trimming at V came to 4 bases and at J to 5 bases, leaving 8 bases not matched to a gene. This CDR3 spans 15 amino acids. CDR1 and CDR2 (germline): SEHNR, FQNEAQ (reference sequence).

The chain links TRBV6-1 to TRBJ2-5; D may be TRBD1 (6 bases). The CDR3 extends over 13 amino acids. The germline CDR1 and CDR2 sequences are MNHNS and SASEGT. V shed 2 bases and J shed 11 bases, with 15 bases lying between them. The CDR3 is CASSERAGDEQYF. The CDR3 DNA follows: TGTGCCAGCAGTGAAAGGGCAGGGGATGAGCAGTACTTC.